One and the same sample provided the 16 T cell receptor beta chains below, sequenced in a study of T cell repertoires in cytomegalovirus infection. TCRdb analysed the reads with MiXCR anew, one entry per CDR3 protein. The repertoire holds 490,000 or so distinct CDR3 sequences, with 11% as singletons. The specimen sequenced was PBMCs. These receptors were obtained from a human donor in good health (CMV status not recorded). Some clones in this sample may be carry-over from other donors' samples.

In its sample, this clonotype was seen a few times. The chain uses TRBV6-1 and TRBJ2-4; TRBD1 matches 12 bases. After removal of 8 bases from V and 7 bases from J, the junction contained 9 bases not matched to a gene. Per the germline V gene, CDR1 is MNHNS and CDR2 is SASEGT. This CDR3 contains 15 residues. CDR3 amino acids: CASGGQGAGGNIQYF. The CDR3 coding sequence is TGTGCCAGCGGGGGACAGGGGGCAGGTGGGAACATTCAGTACTTC.

This chain uses TRBV20-1 with TRBJ2-1; D remains unclear. CDR3 length: 15 residues. CDR1 and CDR2 from the germline V gene are DFQATT and SNEGSKA (reference sequence). Trimming cost V 3 bases and J 0 bases, with 12 bases left between them. CDR3 nucleotide sequence: TGCAGTGCTAGGAGTCTGAAATACTCCTACAATGAGCAGTTCTTC. It yields the protein CSARSLKYSYNEQFF.

A few counts support this clonotype. The V and J genes are TRBV19 and TRBJ2-1; 10 bases fit TRBD2. The V segment lost 5 bases and the J segment 8 bases; nucleotides outside the gene matches: 12. Germline CDR1 reads LNHDA; CDR2 reads SQIVND (reference sequence). CDR3 length: 16 amino acids. The CDR3 DNA reads TGTGCCAGTAGTTGGGGAGCGGGAGGGCTAGGGGATGAGCAGTTCTTC. Protein sequence: CASSWGAGGLGDEQFF.

This clonotype has more than one count but fewer than ten. Here the CDR3 DNA reads TGTGCCAGCAGCGTCCTTACAGGAGACTATGGCTACACCTTC. Its protein product is CASSVLTGDYGYTF. The chain employs TRBV9 and TRBJ1-2; D is perhaps TRBD1 (5 bases). Per germline, CDR1 SGDLS and CDR2 YYNGEE. Trimming removed 2 bases from V and 3 bases from J, with 11 bases in between. The CDR3 length is 14 residues.

This clonotype occurred many times. The chain carries TRBV4-2 and TRBJ2-7; no clear D gene. Trimming removed 0 bases from V and 0 bases from J, with 15 bases in between. The CDR3 has 17 amino acids. Looked up from germline, CDR1 is LGHNA and CDR2 is YNFKEQ. This CDR3 is CASSQDRPGPHSYEQYF. DNA for the CDR3: TGTGCCAGCAGCCAAGATCGGCCCGGACCCCACTCCTACGAGCAGTACTTC.

This clonotype was detected many times. The chain joins TRBV28 to TRBJ2-1, with D unclear. Germline V gene lookup returns CDR1 MDHEN and CDR2 SYDVKM. This CDR3 contains 16 residues. The germline V and J ends were trimmed by 6 bases and 0 bases, with 15 bases remaining between them. As DNA, the CDR3 is TGTGCCAGCAGAGTAATAGGATCCGACTCCTACAATGAGCAGTTCTTC. It codes for CASRVIGSDSYNEQFF.

The sample holds many counts of this clonotype. This chain uses TRBV7-6 with TRBJ1-1, with 7 positions matching TRBD1. This CDR3 region has 14 residues. Germline CDR1 reads SGHVS; CDR2 reads FNYEAQ. The V gene end was trimmed by 5 bases and the J gene end by 5 bases; junction bases not matched to a gene: 8. CDR3 sequence reads: CASSPTGRGTEAFF. CDR3 DNA sequence: TGTGCCAGCAGCCCGACAGGGAGAGGGACTGAAGCTTTCTTT.

This clonotype occurred many times. The genes are TRBV5-5 and TRBJ2-1; maybe TRBD2 (5 bases). The CDR3 runs 13 residues. V was trimmed by 2 bases and J by 7 bases, leaving 10 bases between them. Germline V gene lookup returns CDR1 SGHKS and CDR2 YYEKEE (reference sequence). CDR3 amino acids: CASSFRGRNEQFF. The CDR3 DNA reads as TGTGCCAGCAGCTTCCGGGGAAGGAATGAGCAGTTCTTC. The variable domain in full, completed from reference TRBV5-5 and TRBJ2-1, reads DAGVTQSPTHLIKTRGQQVTLRCSPISGHKSVSWYQQVLGQGPQFIFQYYEKEERGRGNFPDRFSARQFPNYSSELNVNALLLGDSALYLCASSFRGRNEQFFGPGTRLTVL.

This clonotype was picked up a small number of times. V and J are TRBV12-3 or TRBV12-4 and TRBJ2-3, with a tentative D call TRBD2 (6 bases). Trimming stripped 6 bases from V and 1 base from J, with 11 bases between. The CDR3 length is 14 residues. CDR3 DNA: TGTGCCAGCAGATCTCTAGCGCGCACAGATACGCAGTATTTT. Encoded protein: CASRSLARTDTQYF.

V is TRBV24-1 and J is TRBJ2-1, with D maybe TRBD1 (5 bases). V gave up 4 bases and J gave up 0 bases, with 12 bases separating them. There are 16 residues in the CDR3. CDR1 and CDR2 (germline): KGHDR, SFDVKD. The CDR3 DNA is TGTGCCACCAGTGACCCAGGGTTATCCTCCTACAATGAGCAGTTCTTC. Translation: CATSDPGLSSYNEQFF.

The V gene is TRBV18, the J gene TRBJ1-4, with D maybe TRBD1 (6 bases). The CDR3 spans 17 residues. Germline CDR1 and CDR2: KGHSH and LQKENI. V lost 1 base, J lost 3 bases, and 15 bases lay in between. CDR3 DNA: TGTGCCAGCTCACCACGGAGCCGAGGGGGTCCTAATGAAAAACTGTTTTTT. It yields the protein CASSPRSRGGPNEKLFF.

This clonotype appeared many times. The chain couples TRBV10-3 to TRBJ1-5; TRBD1 might be the D (6 bases). The CDR3 contains 16 residues. Per the germline V gene, CDR1 is ENHRY and CDR2 is SYGVKD. V was pared by 0 bases and J by 4 bases, with 13 bases between. The DNA of the CDR3 is TGTGCCATCAGTGAGTCGGGAGGAGGGGGAAATCAGCCCCAGCATTTT. Its protein is CAISESGGGGNQPQHF.

This clonotype showed up many times. The rearrangement joins TRBV7-9 to TRBJ2-7; a possible D gene is TRBD1 (5 bases). Germline CDR1 and CDR2: SEHNR and FQNEAQ (reference sequence). The length of the CDR3 is 14 residues. Trimming pared 8 bases from V and 1 base from J, leaving 15 bases between. The CDR3 reads CASLKDIQSYEQYF. Written as DNA, the CDR3 is TGTGCCAGCTTGAAGGACATCCAATCCTACGAGCAGTACTTC.

Regarding this clonotype: At one end the junction does not follow the germline gene, possibly because of a read error. V and J are TRBV20-1 and TRBJ2-1, with D hard to call. The CDR3 has 15 amino acids. The germline CDR1 and CDR2 sequences are DFQATT and SNEGSKA (reference sequence). The CDR3, as DNA: TGCAGTGCTAGAGATCGTGGTTGGTACCGTAATGGGCAGTTCTTC. This encodes CSARDRGWYRNGQFF.

This clonotype was recorded many times. The V and J genes are TRBV7-2 and TRBJ1-6; D is unresolved. Deletions cut 1 base from V and 7 bases from J, with 14 bases between. The CDR3 is 16 residues long. CDR1 is SGHTA and CDR2 is FQGNSA in the germline V gene. The CDR3 is CASSLVWDKPNSPLHF. In DNA, the CDR3 is TGTGCCAGCAGCTTAGTTTGGGATAAGCCAAATTCACCCCTCCACTTT.

The table lists this clonotype with a few counts. J is TRBJ2-1 and V is TRBV20-1; D is tentatively TRBD1 or TRBD2 (5 bases each). This CDR3 comprises 13 residues. CDR1 DFQATT and CDR2 SNEGSKA come from the germline V gene (reference sequence). The ends were cut back, 0 bases at V and 5 bases at J, with 8 bases in the middle. The CDR3 DNA reads TGCAGTGCTAGAGATGGGACGGACAATGAGCAGTTCTTC. It codes for CSARDGTDNEQFF.